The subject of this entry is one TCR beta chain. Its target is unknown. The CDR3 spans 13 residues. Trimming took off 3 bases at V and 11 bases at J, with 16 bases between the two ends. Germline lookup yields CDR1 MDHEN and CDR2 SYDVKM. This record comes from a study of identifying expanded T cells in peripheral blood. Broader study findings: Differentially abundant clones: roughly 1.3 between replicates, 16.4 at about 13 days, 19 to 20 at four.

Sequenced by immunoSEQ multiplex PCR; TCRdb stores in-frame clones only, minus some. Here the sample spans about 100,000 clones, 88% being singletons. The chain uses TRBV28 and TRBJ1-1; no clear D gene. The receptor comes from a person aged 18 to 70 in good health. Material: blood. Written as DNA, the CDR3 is TGTGCCAGCAGTTTTGGGCAAATCCTGAAGGCTTTCTTT. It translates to CASSFGQILKAFF. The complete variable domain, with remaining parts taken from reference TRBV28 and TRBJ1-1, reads DVKVTQSSRYLVKRTGEKVFLECVQDMDHENMFWYRQDPGLGLRLIYFSYDVKMKEKGDIPEGYSVSREKKERFSLILESASTNQTSMYLCASSFGQILKAFFGQGTRLTVV.